This paragraph covers one TCR beta chain sequence. What antigen it recognizes has not been identified. The record has no base qualities; no much larger clone is one base away. Cut back by 3 bases and 4 bases, the V and J ends lie 10 bases apart. Its CDR3 holds 13 amino acids, cysteine through phenylalanine. The kept DNA is CDR3 alone, 39 bases in frame from the first base. Read against the paper, the sample's time point label means: baseline before first vaccination. The vaccinee samples were drawn from two UK trials, COV001 and COV002, one of which was a single-blind randomized controlled phase 2/3 trial testing AZD1222 (ChAdOx1 nCoV-19) in healthy adults. For TCRbeta chain sequencing, PBMC samples from trial participants were taken at day 0 and at day 28 after the second dose. The CDR3 regions of human TCRbeta chains were subjected to immunosequencing. Turning to the authors' computational methods: TCRs in the repertoires were compared against a reference library of SARS-CoV-2-specific TCRs that had been generated with the MIRA antigen-specificity platform. Breadth was defined as the fraction of unique TCRs that were SARS-CoV-2-associated. Depth was defined as the fraction of total T cells that were SARS-CoV-2-associated. Each spike-specific TCR was assigned to its reactive spike region and to a CD4 or CD8 class using the MIRA data. Log10-transformed breadth and depth values were compared by one-way ANOVA with Sidak's multiple comparisons tests. This immuneACCESS table, as held by TCRdb, lists in-frame sequences with V and J called but not all clones. Of the missing ones, under half trace to an unresolved V gene in checked studies; the others have no known cause. That table furnishes V, J and clone size, whereas the DNA furnished D and trimming. Recorded for this sample are approximately 180,000 clones; around nine tenths of them occurred a single time. Clones ranked in the top ten supply about 1.5% of the sample.

The record originates from a study of T cell responses to AZD1222 COVID-19 vaccine listed by TCRdb under 2021. The study in broad terms: AZD1222 recipients whose second dose came at about 4 weeks and those whose second dose came at about 12 weeks were combined into one group, since spike-specific TCR depth and breadth did not differ between the two schedules. Trial participants were enrolled by age into 18-55, 56-69 and 70-plus year subgroups, with roughly 150, 30 and 60 TCR-sequenced participants respectively. A total of 230 to 250 trial participants underwent TCR sequencing, of whom 207 had received two doses of AZD1222 and roughly 26 had received two doses of the MenACWY control vaccine. What the study reported, not specific to this receptor: The whole spike protein was spanned by vaccine-associated CD4 TCRs, and dominant responses were seen in regions 160-218 and 743-854. In the small 56-69-year group, the increase in depth fell short of significance, most likely because of low power. Most participants were white British and females outnumbered males, and the authors suggested that clonal diversity may have been underestimated. Because no day 14 peak-response samples were available, repertoires were characterized only after the peak T cell response. Reportedly, close to half of the unique spike-specific TCRs recognized epitopes lying outside the regions that are mutated in the B.1.351 and B.1.1.7 variants. After two AZD1222 doses, both the breadth and the depth of spike-specific TCRs were significantly higher than at day 0 and than in MenACWY recipients. Conclusions about previously exposed vaccinees are limited because only a handful of AZD1222 recipients were SARS-CoV-2 seropositive at baseline.

Material: peripheral blood, obtained on day 0 of AZD1222 vaccination. The chain links TRBV12-3 or TRBV12-4 with TRBJ2-7, with TRBD2 tentatively as D gene (5 bases match). The TCR originated in an adult in good health. For the CDR3, the sequence is CASSLAGGYEQYF. The DNA is as follows: TGTGCCAGCAGTTTGGCGGGCGGTTACGAGCAGTACTTC.